The T cell receptor beta chain under discussion was sequenced for a study of post-analysis software for immune sequencing data. Study as a whole: Relapsing-remitting, secondary progressive and progressive-relapsing forms made up the multiple sclerosis disease courses. Study findings and constraints: The five TRBV segments detected at higher frequency in patients than in controls included TRBV5-6, TRBV5-1 and TRBV20-1.

Prepared TCR beta cDNA libraries contained unique molecular identifiers. Each CDR3 protein gets one entry after TCRdb re-called the PCR reads with MiXCR. Among about 200,000 distinct CDR3 sequences listed, 25% to 30% were seen once. Only a few counts were recorded for this clonotype. The target antigen is unknown. Trimming shortened V by 0 bases and J by 1 base, and 11 bases separated the two germline ends. CDR3 length equals 16 residues. The V gene's germline CDR1 is SGHDT and CDR2 YYEEEE. This clonotype was obtained from a girl between 2 and 17 years old with multiple sclerosis. This chain connects TRBV5-6 to TRBJ2-4; D could derive from TRBD1 or TRBD2 (5 bases each). The source material was blood. The CDR3 nucleotides read TGTGCCAGCAGCTTGGACAGGTGGGGGGCCAAAAACATTCAGTACTTC. It codes for CASSLDRWGAKNIQYF.